The 4 T cell receptor beta chains listed next were all sequenced from one sample in a study of CD8+CD57+ T cells in acquired aplastic anemia. The template used for profiling TCR beta VDJ and CDR3 was genomic DNA. TCRdb itself ran the reads through MiXCR, one entry per CDR3 protein. The table has approximately 200,000 distinct CDR3 sequences, around three fifths seen once. Sequencing was performed on sorted CD4+, CD8+, or CD8+CD57+ T cells (not recorded which) from PBMCs. These receptors were obtained from a human donor with severe aplastic anemia or a healthy control (not recorded which).

The chain combines TRBV2 with TRBJ1-1; D remains ambiguous. The CDR3 runs 14 residues. CDR1 is SNHLY and CDR2 is FYNNEI in the germline V gene. Trimming pared 3 bases from V and 2 bases from J, leaving 10 bases between. CDR3 protein: CASSEVKRNTEAFF. In DNA form, the CDR3 reads TGTGCCAGCAGTGAGGTCAAGAGAAACACTGAAGCTTTCTTT.

The chain carries TRBV12-3 or TRBV12-4 and TRBJ2-4; D may be TRBD1 (6 bases). Between the trimmed V and J ends, which lost 6 bases and 0 bases, there was a span of 12 bases. This CDR3 is 15 amino acids long. Here the CDR3 reads CASSRDTLAKNIQYF. CDR3 DNA: TGTGCCAGCAGCCGGGACACCCTAGCCAAAAACATTCAGTACTTC.

This clonotype was recorded many times. The V gene is TRBV7-3, the J gene TRBJ2-7; D is perhaps TRBD1 (5 bases). This CDR3 has 14 residues. The germline CDR1 and CDR2 sequences are SGHTA and FQGTGA. The V and J ends lost 2 bases and 2 bases respectively, with 10 bases between them. CDR3 bases: TGTGCCAGCAGCTTAGGTAGGGGCCCCTACGAGCAGTACTTC. This translates into CASSLGRGPYEQYF.

This clonotype was picked up many times. V is TRBV19 and J is TRBJ1-1; D is uncertain. The CDR3 is 13 amino acids. V dropped 1 base and J dropped 2 bases, with 5 bases sitting between them. Germline-derived CDR1 and CDR2 are LNHDA and SQIVND (reference sequence). CDR3 protein: CASSIVVNTEAFF. CDR3 nucleotides: TGTGCCAGTAGTATAGTAGTTAACACTGAAGCTTTCTTT.